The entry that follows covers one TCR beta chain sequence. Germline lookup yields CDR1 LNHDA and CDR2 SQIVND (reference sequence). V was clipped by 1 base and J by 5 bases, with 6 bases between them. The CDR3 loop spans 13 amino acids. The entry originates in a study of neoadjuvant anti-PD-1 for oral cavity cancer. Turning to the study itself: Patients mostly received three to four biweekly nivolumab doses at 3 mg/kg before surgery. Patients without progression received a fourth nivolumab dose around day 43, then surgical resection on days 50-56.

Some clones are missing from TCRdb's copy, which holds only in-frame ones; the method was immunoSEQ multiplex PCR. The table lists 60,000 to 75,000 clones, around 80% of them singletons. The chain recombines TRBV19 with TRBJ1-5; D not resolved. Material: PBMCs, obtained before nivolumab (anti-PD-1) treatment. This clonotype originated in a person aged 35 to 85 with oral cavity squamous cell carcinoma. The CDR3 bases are TGTGCCAGTAGTATAGTAAAAGATCAGCCCCAGCATTTT. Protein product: CASSIVKDQPQHF.